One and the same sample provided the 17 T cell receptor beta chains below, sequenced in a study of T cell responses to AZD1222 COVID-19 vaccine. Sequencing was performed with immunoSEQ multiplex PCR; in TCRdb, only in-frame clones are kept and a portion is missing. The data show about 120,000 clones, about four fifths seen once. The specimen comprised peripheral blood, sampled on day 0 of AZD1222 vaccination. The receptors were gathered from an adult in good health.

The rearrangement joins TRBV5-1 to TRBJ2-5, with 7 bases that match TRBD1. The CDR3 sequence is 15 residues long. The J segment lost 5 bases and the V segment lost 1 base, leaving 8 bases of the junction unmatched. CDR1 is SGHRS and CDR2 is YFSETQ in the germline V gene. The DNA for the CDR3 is TGCGCCAGCAGCTTGAGGGGGCCAGGGTCGGAGACCCAGTACTTC. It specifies CASSLRGPGSETQYF.

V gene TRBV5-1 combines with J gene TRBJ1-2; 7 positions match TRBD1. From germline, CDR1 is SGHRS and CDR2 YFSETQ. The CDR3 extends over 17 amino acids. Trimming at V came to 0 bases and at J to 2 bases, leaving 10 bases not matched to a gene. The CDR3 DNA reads TGCGCCAGCAGCTTGGACCCTCGACCGACAGGGAACTATGGCTACACCTTC. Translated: CASSLDPRPTGNYGYTF.

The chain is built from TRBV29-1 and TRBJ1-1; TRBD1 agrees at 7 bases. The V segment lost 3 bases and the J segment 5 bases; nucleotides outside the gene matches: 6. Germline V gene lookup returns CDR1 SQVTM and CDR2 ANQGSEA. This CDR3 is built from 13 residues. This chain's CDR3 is CSVDRAGGTEAFF. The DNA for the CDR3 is TGCAGCGTTGATAGGGCAGGGGGAACTGAAGCTTTCTTT. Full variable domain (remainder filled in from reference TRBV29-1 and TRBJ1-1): SAVISQKPSRDICQRGTSLTIQCQVDSQVTMMFWYRQQPGQSLTLIATANQGSEATYESGFVIDKFPISRPNLTFSTLTVSNMSPEDSSIYLCSVDRAGGTEAFFGQGTRLTVV.

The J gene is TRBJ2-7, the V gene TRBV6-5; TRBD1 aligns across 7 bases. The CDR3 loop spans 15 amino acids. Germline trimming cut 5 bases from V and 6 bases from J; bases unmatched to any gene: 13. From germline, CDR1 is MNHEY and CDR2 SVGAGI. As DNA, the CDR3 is TGTGCCAGCAGTAGAACCGGGACAGCCCCTTCCGAGCAGTACTTC. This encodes CASSRTGTAPSEQYF.

DNA of the CDR3: TGTGCCATCAACCGGGGGGCTAACTATGGCTACACCTTC. Encoded protein: CAINRGANYGYTF. The chain is built from TRBV10-3 and TRBJ1-2, with TRBD1 as a possible D gene (5 bases). The V end was cut by 7 bases, the J end by 0 bases, with 9 bases between. Germline V gene sequence: CDR1 ENHRY, CDR2 SYGVKD. CDR3 length: 13 amino acids.

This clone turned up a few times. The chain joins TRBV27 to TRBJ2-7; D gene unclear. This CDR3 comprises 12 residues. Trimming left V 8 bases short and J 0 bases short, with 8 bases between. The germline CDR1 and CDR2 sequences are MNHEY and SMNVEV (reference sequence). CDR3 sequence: CASFSSSYEQYF. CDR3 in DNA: TGTGCCAGCTTTTCGAGCTCCTACGAGCAGTACTTC.

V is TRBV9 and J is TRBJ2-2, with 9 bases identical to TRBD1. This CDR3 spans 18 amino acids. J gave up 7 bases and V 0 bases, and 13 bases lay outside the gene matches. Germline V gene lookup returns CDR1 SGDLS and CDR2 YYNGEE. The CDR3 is CASSVAEGQGIRGGELFF. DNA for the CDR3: TGTGCCAGCAGCGTAGCCGAGGGACAGGGTATAAGGGGCGGGGAGCTGTTTTTT.

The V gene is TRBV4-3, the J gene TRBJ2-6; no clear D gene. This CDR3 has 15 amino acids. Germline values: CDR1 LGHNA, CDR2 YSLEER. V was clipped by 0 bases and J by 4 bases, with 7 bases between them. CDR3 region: CASSQEPGGANVLTF. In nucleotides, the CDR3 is TGCGCCAGCAGCCAAGAGCCAGGCGGGGCCAACGTCCTGACTTTC.

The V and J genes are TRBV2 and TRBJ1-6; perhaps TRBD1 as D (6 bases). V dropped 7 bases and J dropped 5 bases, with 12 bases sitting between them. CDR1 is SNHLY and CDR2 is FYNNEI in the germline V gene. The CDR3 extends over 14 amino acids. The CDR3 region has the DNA TGTGCCAGCACGAGGACAGAAGATAATTCACCCCTCCACTTT. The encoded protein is CASTRTEDNSPLHF.

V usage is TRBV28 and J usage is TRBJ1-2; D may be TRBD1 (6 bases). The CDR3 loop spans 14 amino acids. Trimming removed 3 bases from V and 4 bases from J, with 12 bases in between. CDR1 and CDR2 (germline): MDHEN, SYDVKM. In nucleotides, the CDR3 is TGTGCCAGCAGTTTGTGGGGGGCTGGCTATGGCTACACCTTC. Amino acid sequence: CASSLWGAGYGYTF.

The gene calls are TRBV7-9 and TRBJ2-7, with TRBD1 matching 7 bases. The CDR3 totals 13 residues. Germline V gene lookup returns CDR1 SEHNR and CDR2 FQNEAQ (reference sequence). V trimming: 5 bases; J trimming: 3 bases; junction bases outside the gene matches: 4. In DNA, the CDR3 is TGTGCCAGCAGCGCCCGGGACAGCTACGAGCAGTACTTC. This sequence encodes CASSARDSYEQYF.

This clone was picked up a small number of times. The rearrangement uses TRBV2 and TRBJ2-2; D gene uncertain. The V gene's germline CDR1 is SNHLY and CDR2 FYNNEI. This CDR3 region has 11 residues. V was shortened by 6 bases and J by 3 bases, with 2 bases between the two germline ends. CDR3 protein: CASSYTGELFF. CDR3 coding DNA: TGTGCCAGCAGCTACACCGGGGAGCTGTTTTTT.

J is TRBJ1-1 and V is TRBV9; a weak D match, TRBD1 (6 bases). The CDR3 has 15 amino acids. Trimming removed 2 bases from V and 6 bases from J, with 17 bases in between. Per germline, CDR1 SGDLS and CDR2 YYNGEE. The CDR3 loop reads CASSVGGWRDAEAFF. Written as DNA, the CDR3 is TGTGCCAGCAGCGTCGGGGGCTGGAGGGACGCTGAAGCTTTCTTT. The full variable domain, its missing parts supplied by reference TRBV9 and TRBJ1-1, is DSGVTQTPKHLITATGQRVTLRCSPRSGDLSVYWYQQSLDQGLQFLIQYYNGEERAKGNILERFSAQQFPDLHSELNLSSLELGDSALYFCASSVGGWRDAEAFFGQGTRLTVV.

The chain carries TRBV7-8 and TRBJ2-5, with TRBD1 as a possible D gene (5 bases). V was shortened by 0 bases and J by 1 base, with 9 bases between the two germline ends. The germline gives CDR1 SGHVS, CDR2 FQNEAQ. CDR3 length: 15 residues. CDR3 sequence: CASSLAGPLQETQYF. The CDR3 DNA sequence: TGTGCCAGCAGCTTAGCGGGGCCGCTCCAAGAGACCCAGTACTTC.

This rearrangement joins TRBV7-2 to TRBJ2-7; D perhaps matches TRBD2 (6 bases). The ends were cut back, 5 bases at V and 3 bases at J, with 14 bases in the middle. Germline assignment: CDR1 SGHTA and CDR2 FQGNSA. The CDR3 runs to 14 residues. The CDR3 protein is CASSQTGTDYEQYF. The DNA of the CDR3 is TGTGCCAGCAGCCAAACCGGGACTGACTACGAGCAGTACTTC.

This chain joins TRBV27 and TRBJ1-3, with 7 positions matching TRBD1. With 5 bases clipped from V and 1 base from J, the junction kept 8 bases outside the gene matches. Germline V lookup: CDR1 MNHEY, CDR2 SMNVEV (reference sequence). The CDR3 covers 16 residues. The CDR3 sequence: CASSRQGLGSGNTIYF. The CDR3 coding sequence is TGTGCCAGCAGTCGACAGGGCCTCGGATCTGGAAACACCATATATTTT.

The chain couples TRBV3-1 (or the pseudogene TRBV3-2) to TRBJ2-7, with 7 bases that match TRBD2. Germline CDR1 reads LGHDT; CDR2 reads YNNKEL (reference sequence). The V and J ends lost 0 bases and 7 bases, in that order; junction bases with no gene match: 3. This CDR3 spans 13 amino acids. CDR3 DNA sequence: TGTGCCAGCAGCCAAGATCCCGGGGGGGAGCAGTACTTC. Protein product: CASSQDPGGEQYF.